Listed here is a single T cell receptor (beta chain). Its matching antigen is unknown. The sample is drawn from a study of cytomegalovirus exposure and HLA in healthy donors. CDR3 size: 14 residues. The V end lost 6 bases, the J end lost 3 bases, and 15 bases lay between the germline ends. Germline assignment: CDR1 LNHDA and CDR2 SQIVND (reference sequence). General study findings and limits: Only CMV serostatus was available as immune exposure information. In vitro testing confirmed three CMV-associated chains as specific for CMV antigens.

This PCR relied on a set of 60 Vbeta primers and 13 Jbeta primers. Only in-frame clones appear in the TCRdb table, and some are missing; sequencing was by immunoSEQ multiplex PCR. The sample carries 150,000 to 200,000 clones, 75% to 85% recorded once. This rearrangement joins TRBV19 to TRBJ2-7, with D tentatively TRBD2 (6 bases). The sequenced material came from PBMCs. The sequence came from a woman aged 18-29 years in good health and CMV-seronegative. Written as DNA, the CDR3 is TGTGCCAGTAGCCTAGGCGGAGGGGTCTACGAGCAGTACTTC. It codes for CASSLGGGVYEQYF.